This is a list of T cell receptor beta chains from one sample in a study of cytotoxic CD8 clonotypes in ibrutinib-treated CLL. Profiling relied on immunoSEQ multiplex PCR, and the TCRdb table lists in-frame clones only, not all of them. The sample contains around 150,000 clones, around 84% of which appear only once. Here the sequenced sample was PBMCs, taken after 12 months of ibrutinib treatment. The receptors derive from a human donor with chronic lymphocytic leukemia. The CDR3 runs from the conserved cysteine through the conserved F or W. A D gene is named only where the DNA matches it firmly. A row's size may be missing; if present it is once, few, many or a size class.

DNA: TGTGCCAGCAGCTCCGCAGGGGGGCAGCAGTTCTTC
CDR3: CASSSAGGQQFF
length: 12
J: TRBJ2-1
D: NA
size: NA
V: TRBV7-3

DNA: TGTGCCAGCAGCTCAGGACTAGCGACAGATACGCAGTATTTT
CDR3: CASSSGLATDTQYF
length: 14
J: TRBJ2-3
D: TRBD2
size: few
V: TRBV7-2

DNA: TGTGCCATTTCGACTAGCGGGGCCTACAATGAGCAGTTCTTC
CDR3: CAISTSGAYNEQFF
length: 14
J: TRBJ2-1
D: TRBD2
size: NA
V: TRBV10-3

DNA: TGTGCCAGCGGTTGGATTCCCCCCTTCTTC
CDR3: CASGWIPPFF
length: 10
J: TRBJ2-1
D: NA
size: NA
V: TRBV28

DNA: TGTGCCAGCAGGGGGAGGGGATCCAGCACCGGGGAGCTGTTTTTT
CDR3: CASRGRGSSTGELFF
length: 15
J: TRBJ2-2
D: TRBD2
size: NA
V: TRBV6-1

DNA: TGTGCCTACTCGAGACAGGACGGTTGGGAGACCCAGTACTTC
CDR3: CAYSRQDGWETQYF
length: 14
J: TRBJ2-5
D: NA
size: NA
V: TRBV30

DNA: TGTGCCAGCAGTTTGCGAGGGGGCACTGAAGCTTTCTTT
CDR3: CASSLRGGTEAFF
length: 13
J: TRBJ1-1
D: NA
size: NA
V: TRBV28

DNA: TGCAGTGCTAGCGCGAACAGGGGCTACACCTTC
CDR3: CSASANRGYTF
length: 11
J: TRBJ1-2
D: NA
size: NA
V: TRBV20-1

DNA: TGTGCCAGCAGCGAGGCGGACAGACCAACTAACTATGGCTACACCTTC
CDR3: CASSEADRPTNYGYTF
length: 16
J: TRBJ1-2
D: NA
size: NA
V: TRBV9

DNA: TGTGCCAGCTCGCTCCTCGAATCAGACAGGGCCTCTGGAAACACCATATATTTT
CDR3: CASSLLESDRASGNTIYF
length: 18
J: TRBJ1-3
D: TRBD1
size: NA
V: TRBV18

DNA: TGTGCCATCAGTGACCACCCCAGACTAGCAGGCGCAGATACGCAGTATTTT
CDR3: CAISDHPRLAGADTQYF
length: 17
J: TRBJ2-3
D: TRBD2
size: NA
V: TRBV10-3

DNA: TGTGCCTTCTCTTCCTCCTACAATGAGCAGTTCTTC
CDR3: CAFSSSYNEQFF
length: 12
J: TRBJ2-1
D: NA
size: NA
V: TRBV10-3